The 12 T cell receptor beta chains below all came from one sample that was sequenced in a study of T cell repertoires in cytomegalovirus infection. TCRdb called the reads again in MiXCR, with one record for every CDR3 protein. This repertoire shows about 530,000 distinct CDR3 sequences, more than 25% found once; its top ten account for 13%. The sequenced sample consisted of PBMCs. Receptor source: a human donor in good health (CMV status not recorded). Some clones in this sample may be carry-over from other donors' samples.

J is TRBJ2-7 and V is TRBV6-6, with 7 bases that match TRBD2. Germline V gene sequence: CDR1 MNHNY, CDR2 SVGAGI (reference sequence). With 0 bases clipped from V and 4 bases from J, the junction kept 6 bases outside the gene matches. The CDR3 contains 15 residues. The CDR3: CASSYSERDWYEQYF. CDR3 nucleotide sequence: TGTGCCAGCAGTTACTCGGAGCGGGATTGGTACGAGCAGTACTTC.

This clonotype was seen only a few times. The chain couples TRBV11-3 to TRBJ1-4; D perhaps matches TRBD1 (6 bases). CDR3 length equals 16 residues. Germline V gene sequence: CDR1 SGHNT, CDR2 YENEEA. With 5 bases removed from V and 6 bases from J, the gap between germline ends came to 19 bases. Written as DNA, the CDR3 is TGTGCCAGCAGCCATGTCCCAGGGGAGATTGATGAAAAACTGTTTTTT. Protein: CASSHVPGEIDEKLFF.

This clonotype has only a few counts. The chain recombines TRBV18 with TRBJ2-5, with TRBD2 as a possible D gene (5 bases). From germline, CDR1 is KGHSH and CDR2 LQKENI. V lost 1 base to trimming and J lost 4 bases, with 7 bases between them. CDR3 length equals 13 residues. CDR3 sequence: CASSPRGRETQYF. The CDR3 coding sequence is TGTGCCAGCTCACCACGAGGGCGAGAGACCCAGTACTTC.

The rearrangement links TRBV19 to TRBJ2-3; 7 bases fit TRBD2. The CDR3 contains 15 residues. Germline CDR1 reads LNHDA; CDR2 reads SQIVND (reference sequence). After removal of 5 bases from V and 0 bases from J, the junction contained 5 bases not matched to a gene. CDR3 sequence (DNA): TGTGCCAGTAGTGAGGAAGCGGGAAGCACAGATACGCAGTATTTT. It yields the protein CASSEEAGSTDTQYF. Supplemented by reference TRBV19 and TRBJ2-3, the full variable domain reads DGGITQSPKYLFRKEGQNVTLSCEQNLNHDAMYWYRQDPGQGLRLIYYSQIVNDFQKGDIAEGYSVSREKKESFPLTVTSAQKNPTAFYLCASSEEAGSTDTQYFGPGTRLTVL.

The gene calls are TRBV29-1 and TRBJ1-5; 7 bases match TRBD1. The germline V gene has CDR1 SQVTM and CDR2 ANQGSEA. With V trimmed by 7 bases and J by 7 bases, 10 bases remained unmatched. This CDR3 has 13 residues. The CDR3: CSAADQQGQPQHF. The CDR3 DNA reads TGCAGCGCAGCGGACCAACAGGGGCAGCCCCAGCATTTT.

This clonotype appeared a few times. The chain recombines TRBV9 with TRBJ1-1; TRBD1 aligns across 8 bases. CDR3 length: 12 residues. The junction had 4 bases not matched to a gene; V was cut back by 4 bases and J by 8 bases. The germline V gene encodes CDR1 SGDLS and CDR2 YYNGEE. CDR3 DNA sequence: TGTGCCAGCAGCCCTCGGACAGGGGAAGCTTTCTTT. It specifies CASSPRTGEAFF.

In its sample, this clonotype was seen many times. The chain couples TRBV7-2 to TRBJ1-2; 7 bases are a match to TRBD1. Trimming at V came to 0 bases and at J to 8 bases, leaving 3 bases not matched to a gene. This CDR3 region has 13 residues. Per germline, CDR1 SGHTA and CDR2 FQGNSA. CDR3 bases: TGTGCCAGCAGCTTAGCGCCAGGGGGAGGCTACACCTTC. It translates to CASSLAPGGGYTF.

Regarding this clonotype: The junction shows a germline mismatch at one end, possibly a read error. The genes are TRBV7-6 and TRBJ2-3; 9 bases are a match to TRBD2. The CDR3 has 18 residues. The germline gives CDR1 SGHVS, CDR2 FNYEAQ. CDR3 coding DNA: TGTGCTAGCAGCTTAACGGTTTCGAGCGGGAGGATCCCAGATACGCAGTATTTT. Its protein is CASSLTVSSGRIPDTQYF.

This clonotype was seen a handful of times. This chain links TRBV10-3 with TRBJ2-1; D uncertain. The CDR3 extends over 11 amino acids. CDR1 is ENHRY, CDR2 SYGVKD, per germline. Between the trimmed V and J ends, which lost 3 bases and 7 bases, there was a span of 4 bases. Here the CDR3 reads CAISDVNEQFF. The DNA of the CDR3 is TGTGCCATCAGTGACGTTAATGAGCAGTTCTTC.

This clonotype was observed a handful of times. The CDR3 loop is CASSLLEDYEQYF. The DNA for the CDR3 is TGCGCCAGCAGCTTGTTGGAGGACTACGAGCAGTACTTC. The chain joins TRBV5-1 to TRBJ2-7; maybe TRBD2 (5 bases). The V end was cut by 1 base, the J end by 3 bases, with 8 bases between. CDR1 and CDR2 (germline): SGHRS, YFSETQ. The CDR3 totals 13 residues.

In this sample, this clonotype turned up once. The J gene is TRBJ2-7, the V gene TRBV3-1, with D maybe TRBD1 (6 bases). The length of the CDR3 is 13 residues. The germline V gene has CDR1 LGHDT and CDR2 YNNKEL (reference sequence). Trimming pared 3 bases from V and 5 bases from J, leaving 11 bases between. CDR3 amino acids: CASSQQGSNEQYF. The CDR3 nucleotides read TGTGCCAGCAGCCAGCAGGGGTCCAACGAGCAGTACTTC.

This rearrangement joins TRBV7-9 to TRBJ2-1, with 9 bases lining up with TRBD2. This CDR3 comprises 15 residues. The V and J ends lost 5 bases and 5 bases, in that order; junction bases with no gene match: 7. Per the germline V gene, CDR1 is SEHNR and CDR2 is FQNEAQ (reference sequence). CDR3 bases: TGTGCCAGCAGCCTTTGGACTAGCGTCCACAATGAGCAGTTCTTC. Its translation is CASSLWTSVHNEQFF.